This T cell receptor (beta chain) appears in the sequencing data of a study of Tregs in tolerant kidney transplant recipients. Points from the study as a whole: Tregs expanded with activated donor B cells seemed most donor-specific. Findings come from small patient numbers and require larger validation.

About this clone: What it recognizes is unknown.

Assay: immunoSEQ multiplex PCR; the TCRdb copy retains only in-frame clones and omits some. The sample lists about 240,000 clones; about four fifths were seen once. This CDR3 contains 14 residues. Deletions cut 8 bases from V and 8 bases from J, with 21 bases between. Germline CDR1 reads MNHEY; CDR2 reads SVGAGI. Unstimulated regulatory T cells (CD4+CD25+CD127-), CD4+CD25- non-regulatory cells, CD4 and CD8 cells were FACS-sorted from thawed PBMCs. The receptor comes from a human donor in good health. The material sequenced was CD4+ T cells from blood. V gene TRBV6-5 combines with J gene TRBJ1-2, with a tentative D call TRBD1 (5 bases). This chain's CDR3 is CASRLRGVGGGYTF. CDR3 DNA sequence: TGTGCCAGCCGACTTCGCGGGGTTGGGGGGGGCTACACCTTC.